This T cell receptor beta chain was captured in a study of identifying expanded T cells in peripheral blood. Germline V gives CDR1 PRHDT, CDR2 FYEKMQ (reference sequence). The CDR3 consists of 14 residues. V dropped 4 bases and J dropped 6 bases, with 12 bases sitting between them. Collection occurred without any documented infections or immune events in donors. The protocol was immunoSEQ multiplex PCR, while the TCRdb copy is restricted to in-frame clones and leaves out a portion. The sample contains some 95,000 clones, approximately 86% of which appear only once. The TCR originated in a person aged 18-70 years in good health. The V gene is TRBV13, the J gene TRBJ2-2; maybe TRBD1 (5 bases). The sample was blood. CDR3 in amino acids: CASSSAKGSGELFF. CDR3 bases: TGTGCCAGCAGCTCGGCTAAGGGGTCCGGGGAGCTGTTTTTT.